These T cell receptor beta chains were read from a single sample in a study of response to subunit inactivated influenza vaccine. TCRdb reprocessed the RT-PCR reads with MiXCR, giving one entry per CDR3 protein. The data show some 850,000 distinct CDR3 sequences, 15% to 20% seen once. The specimen was PBMCs from blood, collected about 5 days after vaccination. The receptors here all came from a man aged 45-60 years who received an inactivated influenza vaccine. Both conserved end residues are part of each CDR3. Fields, in order: CDR3 length, V gene, J gene, CDR3 protein.

len: 15; v_gene: TRBV20-1; j_gene: TRBJ2-2; CDR3aa: CSAQTPGMNTGELFF
len: 14; v_gene: TRBV29-1; j_gene: TRBJ2-1; CDR3aa: CSVDLAGGSNEQFF
len: 11; v_gene: TRBV10-3; j_gene: TRBJ1-5; CDR3aa: CAIRPLEPQHF
len: 12; v_gene: TRBV7-2; j_gene: TRBJ2-7; CDR3aa: CASSLRTAASFF
len: 13; v_gene: TRBV20-1; j_gene: TRBJ1-5; CDR3aa: CSARVTSNQPQHF
len: 15; v_gene: TRBV5-1; j_gene: TRBJ2-2; CDR3aa: CASSSAGVRTGELFF
len: 16; v_gene: TRBV20-1; j_gene: TRBJ2-1; CDR3aa: CSAREVSGGSYNEQFF
len: 15; v_gene: TRBV24-1; j_gene: TRBJ2-1; CDR3aa: CAIGDRGISYNEQFF
len: 15; v_gene: TRBV12-3/TRBV12-4; j_gene: TRBJ2-7; CDR3aa: CASSPQGTRRYEQYF
len: 13; v_gene: TRBV4-3; j_gene: TRBJ2-1; CDR3aa: CASSQDPAGEQFF
len: 15; v_gene: TRBV5-1; j_gene: TRBJ2-3; CDR3aa: CASSHTGEGTDTQYF
len: 16; v_gene: TRBV7-8; j_gene: TRBJ2-1; CDR3aa: CASSAGTSGTYNEQFF
len: 12; v_gene: TRBV5-1; j_gene: TRBJ2-1; CDR3aa: CASSFGHRGLFF
len: 14; v_gene: TRBV20-1; j_gene: TRBJ2-7; CDR3aa: CSARTSGGIYEQYF
len: 16; v_gene: TRBV20-1; j_gene: TRBJ2-5; CDR3aa: CSAPPWWEGYQETQYF
len: 15; v_gene: TRBV6-4; j_gene: TRBJ1-6; CDR3aa: CASSDVGQGNSPLHF
len: 15; v_gene: TRBV28; j_gene: TRBJ2-5; CDR3aa: CASSSRDRAGETQYF
len: 13; v_gene: TRBV20-1; j_gene: TRBJ1-4; CDR3aa: CSAKRGTNEKLFF
len: 11; v_gene: TRBV6-5; j_gene: TRBJ1-2; CDR3aa: CASSWGGGYTF
len: 15; v_gene: TRBV5-1; j_gene: TRBJ1-1; CDR3aa: CASSLDQGGGTEAFF
len: 14; v_gene: TRBV6-1; j_gene: TRBJ1-2; CDR3aa: CASSTPDGGSGYTF
len: 18; v_gene: TRBV10-3; j_gene: TRBJ2-3; CDR3aa: CAISSTSGRGVSTDTQYF
len: 14; v_gene: TRBV7-9; j_gene: TRBJ2-3; CDR3aa: CASSQLAEVDTQYF
len: 15; v_gene: TRBV29-1; j_gene: TRBJ2-5; CDR3aa: CSVGPQGSEKETQYF
len: 13; v_gene: TRBV29-1; j_gene: TRBJ2-2; CDR3aa: CSVVLPITGELFF
len: 11; v_gene: TRBV18; j_gene: TRBJ2-1; CDR3aa: CASSKANEQFF
len: 14; v_gene: TRBV11-1; j_gene: TRBJ2-3; CDR3aa: CASSGLAGVDTQYF
len: 15; v_gene: TRBV4-2; j_gene: TRBJ2-2; CDR3aa: CASNSGPRSIGELFF
len: 14; v_gene: TRBV7-7; j_gene: TRBJ2-5; CDR3aa: CASSPGSGAGTQYF
len: 14; v_gene: TRBV9; j_gene: TRBJ1-1; CDR3aa: CASSVTGMNTEAFF
len: 15; v_gene: TRBV11-2; j_gene: TRBJ2-4; CDR3aa: CASSLQGGSKNIQYF
len: 13; v_gene: TRBV20-1; j_gene: TRBJ1-1; CDR3aa: CSGNYRVSTEAFF
len: 14; v_gene: TRBV12-3/TRBV12-4; j_gene: TRBJ1-3; CDR3aa: CASSLSVSGNTIYF
len: 14; v_gene: TRBV28; j_gene: TRBJ2-3; CDR3aa: CASSLSARGDTQYF
len: 18; v_gene: TRBV10-3; j_gene: TRBJ2-1; CDR3aa: CAIGTGLAGRETYNEQFF
len: 17; v_gene: TRBV5-6; j_gene: TRBJ2-3; CDR3aa: CASSVGIAGDLTDTQYF
len: 13; v_gene: TRBV6-6; j_gene: TRBJ1-2; CDR3aa: CASWTGVDYGYTF
len: 15; v_gene: TRBV12-3/TRBV12-4; j_gene: TRBJ2-4; CDR3aa: CASSFLALGGNIQYF
len: 15; v_gene: TRBV20-1; j_gene: TRBJ1-5; CDR3aa: CSARGSLYSNQPQHF
len: 13; v_gene: TRBV11-2; j_gene: TRBJ2-7; CDR3aa: CASSSPPASEQYF
len: 15; v_gene: TRBV28; j_gene: TRBJ2-7; CDR3aa: CASSLFGITSYEQYF